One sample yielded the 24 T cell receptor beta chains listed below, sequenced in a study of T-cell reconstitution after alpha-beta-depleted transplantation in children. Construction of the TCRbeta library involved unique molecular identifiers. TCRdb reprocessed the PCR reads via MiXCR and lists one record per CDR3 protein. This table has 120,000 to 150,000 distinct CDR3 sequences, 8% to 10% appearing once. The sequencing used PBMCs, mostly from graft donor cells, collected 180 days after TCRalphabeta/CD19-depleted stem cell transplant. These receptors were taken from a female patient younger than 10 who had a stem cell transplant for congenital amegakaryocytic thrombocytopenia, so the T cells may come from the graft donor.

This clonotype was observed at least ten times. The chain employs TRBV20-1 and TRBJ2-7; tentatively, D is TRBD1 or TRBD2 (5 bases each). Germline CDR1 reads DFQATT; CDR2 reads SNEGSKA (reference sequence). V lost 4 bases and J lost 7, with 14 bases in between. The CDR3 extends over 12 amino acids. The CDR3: CSAIRDGWEQYF. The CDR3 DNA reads TGCAGTGCTATCCGGGACGGGTGGGAGCAGTACTTC.

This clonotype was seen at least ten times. As DNA, the CDR3 is TGTGCCAGCAGTTTTTGGGAGTCTAGCTCCTACAATGAGCAGTTCTTC. Its translation: CASSFWESSSYNEQFF. This chain connects TRBV28 to TRBJ2-1, with TRBD2 as a possible D gene (5 bases). The CDR3 is 16 residues long. Germline CDR1 MDHEN, CDR2 SYDVKM. The V end was cut by 3 bases, the J end by 0 bases, with 12 bases between. The full variable domain, its missing parts supplied by reference TRBV28 and TRBJ2-1, is DVKVTQSSRYLVKRTGEKVFLECVQDMDHENMFWYRQDPGLGLRLIYFSYDVKMKEKGDIPEGYSVSREKKERFSLILESASTNQTSMYLCASSFWESSSYNEQFFGPGTRLTVL.

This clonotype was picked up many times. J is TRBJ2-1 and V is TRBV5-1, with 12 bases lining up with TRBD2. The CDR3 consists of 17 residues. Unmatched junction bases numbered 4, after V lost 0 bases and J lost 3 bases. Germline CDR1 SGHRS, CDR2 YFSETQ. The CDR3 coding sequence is TGCGCCAGCAGCTTGGTGTGGACTAGCGGGGTCTACAATGAGCAGTTCTTC. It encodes CASSLVWTSGVYNEQFF.

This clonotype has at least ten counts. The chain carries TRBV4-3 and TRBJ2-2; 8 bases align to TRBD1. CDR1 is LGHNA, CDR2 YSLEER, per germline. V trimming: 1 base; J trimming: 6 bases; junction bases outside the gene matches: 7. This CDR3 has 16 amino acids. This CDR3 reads CASSQGQGKVPGELFF. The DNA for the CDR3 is TGCGCCAGCAGCCAAGGACAGGGGAAGGTCCCCGGGGAGCTGTTTTTT.

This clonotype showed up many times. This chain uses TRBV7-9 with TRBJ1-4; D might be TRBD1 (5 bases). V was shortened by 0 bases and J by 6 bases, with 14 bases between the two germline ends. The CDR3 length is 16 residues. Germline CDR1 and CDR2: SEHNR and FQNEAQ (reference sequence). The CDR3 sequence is CASSLAIRDFDEKLFF. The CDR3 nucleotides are TGTGCCAGCAGCTTAGCAATTAGGGACTTCGATGAAAAACTGTTTTTT.

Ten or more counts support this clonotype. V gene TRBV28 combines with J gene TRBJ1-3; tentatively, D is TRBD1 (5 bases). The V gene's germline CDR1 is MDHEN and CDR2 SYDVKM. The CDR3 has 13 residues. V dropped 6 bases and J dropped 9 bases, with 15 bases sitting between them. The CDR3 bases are TGTGCCAGCAGCCTCGTCGACAGAGGCACCATATATTTT. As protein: CASSLVDRGTIYF.

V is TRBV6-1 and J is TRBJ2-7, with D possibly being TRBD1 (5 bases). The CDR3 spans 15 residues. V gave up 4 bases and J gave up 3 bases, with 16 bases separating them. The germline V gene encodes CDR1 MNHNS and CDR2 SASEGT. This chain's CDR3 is CASSVGHGAFYEQYF. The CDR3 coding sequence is TGTGCCAGCAGTGTAGGACACGGAGCCTTCTACGAGCAGTACTTC.

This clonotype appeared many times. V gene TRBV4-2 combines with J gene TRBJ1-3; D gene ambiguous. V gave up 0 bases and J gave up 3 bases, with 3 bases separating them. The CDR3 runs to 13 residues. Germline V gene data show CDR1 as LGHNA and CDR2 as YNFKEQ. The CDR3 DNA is TGTGCCAGCAGCCAAGATTTTGGAAACACCATATATTTT. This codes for CASSQDFGNTIYF.

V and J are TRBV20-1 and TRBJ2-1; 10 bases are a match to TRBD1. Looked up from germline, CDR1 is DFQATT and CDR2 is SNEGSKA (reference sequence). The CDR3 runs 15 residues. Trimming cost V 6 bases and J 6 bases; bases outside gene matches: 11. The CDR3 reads CSAALGDRGGNEQFF. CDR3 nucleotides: TGCAGTGCCGCCCTTGGGGACAGGGGAGGCAATGAGCAGTTCTTC.

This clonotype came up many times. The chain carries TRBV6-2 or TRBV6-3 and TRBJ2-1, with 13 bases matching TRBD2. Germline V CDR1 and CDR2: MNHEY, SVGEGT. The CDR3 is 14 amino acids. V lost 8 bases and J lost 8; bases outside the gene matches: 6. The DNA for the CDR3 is TGTGCCAGCCGAGGACTAGCGGGAGTGCATGAGCAGTTCTTC. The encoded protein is CASRGLAGVHEQFF.

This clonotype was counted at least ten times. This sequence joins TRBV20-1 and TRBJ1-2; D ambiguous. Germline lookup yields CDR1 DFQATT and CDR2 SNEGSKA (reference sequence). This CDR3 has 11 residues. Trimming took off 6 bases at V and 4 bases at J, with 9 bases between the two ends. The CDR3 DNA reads TGCAGTGCGGGGAGTTCCTATGGCTACACCTTC. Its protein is CSAGSSYGYTF.

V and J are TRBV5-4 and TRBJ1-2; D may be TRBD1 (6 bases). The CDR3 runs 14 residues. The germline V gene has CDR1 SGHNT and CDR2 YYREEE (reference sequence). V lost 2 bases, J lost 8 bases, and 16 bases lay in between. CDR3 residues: CASSFSGGARGYTF. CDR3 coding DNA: TGTGCCAGCAGCTTCTCCGGGGGCGCGAGAGGCTACACCTTC.

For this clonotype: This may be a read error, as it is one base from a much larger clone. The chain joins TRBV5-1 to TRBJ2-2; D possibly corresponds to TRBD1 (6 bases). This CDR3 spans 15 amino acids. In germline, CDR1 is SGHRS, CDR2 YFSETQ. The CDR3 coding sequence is TGCGACAGCAGCTTGAGGGGACAGAACACCGGGGAGCTGTTTTTT. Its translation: CDSSLRGQNTGELFF. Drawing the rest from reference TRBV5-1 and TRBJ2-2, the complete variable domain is KAGVTQTPRYLIKTRGQQVTLSCSPISGHRSVSWYQQTPGQGLQFLFEYFSETQRNKGNFPGRFSGRQFSNSRSEMNVSTLELGDSALYLCDSSLRGQNTGELFFGEGSRLTVL.

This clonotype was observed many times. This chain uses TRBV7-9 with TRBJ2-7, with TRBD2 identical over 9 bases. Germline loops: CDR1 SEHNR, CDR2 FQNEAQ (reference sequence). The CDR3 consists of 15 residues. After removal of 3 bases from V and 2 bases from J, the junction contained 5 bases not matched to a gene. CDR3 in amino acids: CASSFDRGRAYEQYF. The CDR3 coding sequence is TGTGCCAGCAGCTTTGATCGCGGGAGGGCCTACGAGCAGTACTTC.

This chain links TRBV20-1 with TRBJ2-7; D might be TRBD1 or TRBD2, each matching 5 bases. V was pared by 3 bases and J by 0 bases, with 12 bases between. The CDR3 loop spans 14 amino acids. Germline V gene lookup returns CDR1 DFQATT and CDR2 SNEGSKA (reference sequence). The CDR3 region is CSASGAGPSYEQYF. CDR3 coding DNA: TGCAGTGCTAGTGGGGCGGGCCCCTCCTACGAGCAGTACTTC.

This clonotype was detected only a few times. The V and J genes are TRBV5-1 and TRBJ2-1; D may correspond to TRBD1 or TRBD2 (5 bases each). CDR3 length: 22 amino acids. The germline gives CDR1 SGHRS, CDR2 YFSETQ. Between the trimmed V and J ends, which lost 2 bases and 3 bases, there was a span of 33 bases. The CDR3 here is CASSFPGLAGTVPGSRYNEQFF. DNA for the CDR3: TGCGCCAGCAGCTTCCCGGGCCTAGCAGGGACCGTACCGGGTTCTCGCTACAATGAGCAGTTCTTC. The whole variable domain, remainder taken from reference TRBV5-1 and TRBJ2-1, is KAGVTQTPRYLIKTRGQQVTLSCSPISGHRSVSWYQQTPGQGLQFLFEYFSETQRNKGNFPGRFSGRQFSNSRSEMNVSTLELGDSALYLCASSFPGLAGTVPGSRYNEQFFGPGTRLTVL.

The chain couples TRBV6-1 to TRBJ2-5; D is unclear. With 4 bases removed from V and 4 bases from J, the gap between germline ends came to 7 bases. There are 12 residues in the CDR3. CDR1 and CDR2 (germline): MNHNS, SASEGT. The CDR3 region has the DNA TGTGCCAGCAGTGGCAAGGGAGAGACCCAGTACTTC. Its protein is CASSGKGETQYF.

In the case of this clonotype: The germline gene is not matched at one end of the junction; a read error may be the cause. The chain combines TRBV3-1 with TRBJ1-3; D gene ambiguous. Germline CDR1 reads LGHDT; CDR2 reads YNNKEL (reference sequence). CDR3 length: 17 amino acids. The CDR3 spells CATSQVAGPSSGNTIYF. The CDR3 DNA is TGTGCCACCAGCCAAGTTGCGGGCCCCAGCTCTGGAAACACCATATATTTT.

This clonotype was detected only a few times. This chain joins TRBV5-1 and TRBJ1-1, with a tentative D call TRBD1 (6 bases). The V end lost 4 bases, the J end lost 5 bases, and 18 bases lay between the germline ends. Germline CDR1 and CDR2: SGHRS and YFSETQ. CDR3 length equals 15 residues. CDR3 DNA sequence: TGCGCCAGCAGCCTGTCGCCACAGGGTTTGACTGAAGCTTTCTTT. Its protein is CASSLSPQGLTEAFF.

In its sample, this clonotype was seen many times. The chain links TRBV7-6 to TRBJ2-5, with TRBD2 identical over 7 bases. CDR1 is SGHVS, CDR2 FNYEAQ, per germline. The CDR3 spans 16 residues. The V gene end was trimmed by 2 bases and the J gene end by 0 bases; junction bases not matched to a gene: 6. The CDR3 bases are TGTGCCAGCAGCTTAACTACTAGCGAGTACCAAGAGACCCAGTACTTC. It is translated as CASSLTTSEYQETQYF.

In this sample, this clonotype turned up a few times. For the CDR3, the DNA is TGCAGTGCTACGGATAACACTGAAGCTTTCTTT. It yields the protein CSATDNTEAFF. This chain uses TRBV20-1 with TRBJ1-1; D is unclear. The ends were cut back, 4 bases at V and 2 bases at J, with 5 bases in the middle. Germline values: CDR1 DFQATT, CDR2 SNEGSKA (reference sequence). The CDR3 spans 11 residues.

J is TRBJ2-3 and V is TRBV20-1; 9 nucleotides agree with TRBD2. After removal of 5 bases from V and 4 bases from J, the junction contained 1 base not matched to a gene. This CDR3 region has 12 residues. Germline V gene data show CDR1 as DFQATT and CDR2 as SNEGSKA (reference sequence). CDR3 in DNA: TGCAGTGCTGGGACTAGCCCAGATACGCAGTATTTT. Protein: CSAGTSPDTQYF.

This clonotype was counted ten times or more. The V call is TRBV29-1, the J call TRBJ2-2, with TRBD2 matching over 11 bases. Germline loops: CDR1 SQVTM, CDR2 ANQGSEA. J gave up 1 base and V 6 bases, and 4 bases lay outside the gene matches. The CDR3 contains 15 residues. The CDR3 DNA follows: TGCAGCGTAACCGGGACTAGCGGGAACACCGGGGAGCTGTTTTTT. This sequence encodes CSVTGTSGNTGELFF.

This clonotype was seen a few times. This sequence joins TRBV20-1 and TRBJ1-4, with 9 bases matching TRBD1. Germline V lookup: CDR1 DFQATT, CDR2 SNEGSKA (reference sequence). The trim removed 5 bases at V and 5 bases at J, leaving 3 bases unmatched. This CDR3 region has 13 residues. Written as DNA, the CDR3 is TGCAGTGCTCCCGGGACAGGGAATGAAAAACTGTTTTTT. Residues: CSAPGTGNEKLFF.